This T cell receptor beta chain was profiled in a study of blood T cell repertoires in COVID-19. In the study overall: COVID-19 samples collected from the United States, Italy and Spain covered acute and convalescent phases. Nucleic acid was either cDNA or gDNA, and it came from T cells, B-cell-depleted T cells, or PBMCs.

Study processing details: Using reference gene primer amplification, nucleated cell counts were estimated. The protocol was immunoSEQ multiplex PCR, while the TCRdb copy is restricted to in-frame clones and leaves out a portion. V, J and clone size reflect that table, while D and trimming were determined from the DNA. The table includes approximately 130,000 clones, 85% detected once. The specimen sequenced was peripheral blood. The source is a human donor in a cohort sampled during active COVID-19.

The CDR3, as DNA: TGCGCCAGCAGCCAAGGGCTAGCGGGGGGGCCAGAGACCCAGTACTTC. Encoded protein: CASSQGLAGGPETQYF. V is TRBV4-3 and J is TRBJ2-5; 12 nucleotides align to TRBD2. This CDR3 contains 16 residues. CDR1 and CDR2 from the germline V gene are LGHNA and YSLEER. V gave up 1 base and J gave up 4 bases; unmatched junction bases: 4.